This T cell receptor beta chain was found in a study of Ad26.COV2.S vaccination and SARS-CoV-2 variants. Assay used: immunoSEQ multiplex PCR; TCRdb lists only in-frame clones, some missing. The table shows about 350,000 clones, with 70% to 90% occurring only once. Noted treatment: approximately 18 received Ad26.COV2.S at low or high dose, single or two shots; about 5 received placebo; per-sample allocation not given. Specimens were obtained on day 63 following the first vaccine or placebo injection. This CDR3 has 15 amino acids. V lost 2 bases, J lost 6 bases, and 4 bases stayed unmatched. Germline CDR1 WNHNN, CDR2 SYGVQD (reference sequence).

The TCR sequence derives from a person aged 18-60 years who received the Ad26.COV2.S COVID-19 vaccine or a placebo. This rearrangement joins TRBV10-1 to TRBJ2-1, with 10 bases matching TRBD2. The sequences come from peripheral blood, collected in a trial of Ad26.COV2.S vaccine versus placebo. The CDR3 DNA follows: TGCGCCAGCAGTGAGGCGCTAGCGGGAGTCAATGAGCAGTTCTTC. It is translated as CASSEALAGVNEQFF.